A single sample is the source of the 21 T cell receptor beta chains below, sequenced in a study of beta chain features in type 1 diabetes. As every portion of the isolated RNA was reverse transcribed, the sequencing read expressed TCRB transcripts. Assay: immunoSEQ multiplex PCR; the TCRdb copy retains only in-frame clones and omits some. The data contain fewer than 650,000 clones, about 16% of them seen just once; the ten biggest clones take up under 0.095%. The sample consisted of naive CD4+ T cells from blood. These receptors all come from a young man in good health.

This clone was seen more than once but under ten times. This CDR3 reads CASSLPGTGRVSYGYTF. Written as DNA, the CDR3 is TGTGCCAGCTCACTTCCCGGGACAGGGAGGGTGAGCTATGGCTACACCTTC. This sequence joins TRBV18 and TRBJ1-2, with 9 bases matching TRBD1. This CDR3 spans 17 amino acids. The V segment lost 4 bases and the J segment 4 bases; nucleotides outside the gene matches: 13. Germline lookup yields CDR1 KGHSH and CDR2 LQKENI.

This clone has a handful of counts. This rearrangement joins TRBV18 to TRBJ1-3; D is ambiguous. Germline CDR1 KGHSH, CDR2 LQKENI. The CDR3 runs 16 residues. The V and J ends lost 3 bases and 0 bases respectively, with 12 bases between them. CDR3 sequence: CASSPLTRDSGNTIYF. The CDR3 DNA follows: TGTGCCAGCTCACCGCTTACTAGGGACTCTGGAAACACCATATATTTT.

This chain connects TRBV29-1 to TRBJ2-5; D possibly corresponds to TRBD1 (7 bases). The CDR3 covers 14 residues. Germline CDR1 reads SQVTM; CDR2 reads ANQGSEA. Trimming took off 7 bases at V and 1 base at J, with 16 bases between the two ends. Here the CDR3 reads CSGSEGAVQETQYF. The DNA for the CDR3 is TGCAGCGGATCGGAGGGGGCCGTCCAAGAGACCCAGTACTTC. The full variable domain, with the rest looked up from reference TRBV29-1 and TRBJ2-5, is SAVISQKPSRDICQRGTSLTIQCQVDSQVTMMFWYRQQPGQSLTLIATANQGSEATYESGFVIDKFPISRPNLTFSTLTVSNMSPEDSSIYLCSGSEGAVQETQYFGPGTRLLVL.

This clone has a single count. The chain employs TRBV6-5 and TRBJ1-1; 7 bases match TRBD1. CDR1 and CDR2 (germline): MNHEY, SVGAGI. The CDR3 covers 13 residues. V was pared by 2 bases and J by 4 bases, with 1 base of the junction left unmatched. CDR3 residues: CASSYNRGTEAFF. The DNA of the CDR3 is TGTGCCAGCAGTTACAACAGGGGCACTGAAGCTTTCTTT.

This clone was found a few times. The chain employs TRBV5-1 and TRBJ2-3; TRBD1 or TRBD2 may be the D gene (5 bases each). This CDR3 is built from 15 residues. Trimming shortened V by 0 bases and J by 1 base, and 9 bases separated the two germline ends. The germline V gene encodes CDR1 SGHRS and CDR2 YFSETQ. DNA of the CDR3: TGCGCCAGCAGCTTGGACACGGGGCGCACAGATACGCAGTATTTT. It specifies CASSLDTGRTDTQYF.

The chain uses TRBV4-2 and TRBJ2-3; possible D gene TRBD2, 6 bases. The CDR3 is made up of 16 amino acids. Deletions cut 2 bases from V and 0 bases from J, with 12 bases between. CDR1 and CDR2 (germline): LGHNA, YNFKEQ. The CDR3 bases are TGTGCCAGCAGCCAATATAGCGGATCTAGCACAGATACGCAGTATTTT. It encodes CASSQYSGSSTDTQYF.

To note about this clone: At one of its ends the junction is not consistent with the germline gene, which may arise from a read error. CDR3 amino acids: CASSREPNTEAFF. The CDR3 bases are TGTGCTAGCAGCAGGGAACCGAACACTGAAGCTTTCTTT. The V gene is TRBV7-7, the J gene TRBJ1-1; a weak D match, TRBD1 (5 bases). Per the germline V gene, CDR1 is SSHAT and CDR2 is FNYEAQ (reference sequence). The CDR3 length is 13 residues.

The V and J genes are TRBV15 and TRBJ2-7, with D unresolved. This CDR3 contains 13 residues. The germline V gene encodes CDR1 LNHNV and CDR2 YYDKDF (reference sequence). The V and J ends lost 0 bases and 3 bases respectively, with 6 bases between them. The CDR3: CATSREGIYEQYF. The CDR3 nucleotides are TGTGCCACCAGCAGAGAGGGGATCTACGAGCAGTACTTC.

The CDR3 sequence: CAWTGRPIYGYTF. The CDR3 region has the DNA TGTGCCTGGACCGGACGGCCGATCTATGGCTACACCTTC. The genes are TRBV30 and TRBJ1-2; no clear D. V was shortened by 4 bases and J by 4 bases, with 13 bases between the two germline ends. CDR3 size: 13 residues. Germline V CDR1 and CDR2: GTSNPN, SVGIG (reference sequence).

This clone appeared a few times. The chain recombines TRBV29-1 with TRBJ1-2; tentatively, D is TRBD1 (6 bases). Trimming pared 4 bases from V and 4 bases from J, leaving 13 bases between. Germline lookup yields CDR1 SQVTM and CDR2 ANQGSEA. The CDR3 length is 13 residues. The CDR3 coding sequence is TGCAGCGTTGCCTTCGGACAGCGCTATGGCTACACCTTC. This codes for CSVAFGQRYGYTF.

The chain couples TRBV4-2 to TRBJ2-1; no definite D call. V was trimmed by 4 bases and J by 4 bases, leaving 5 bases between them. This CDR3 spans 12 amino acids. In germline, CDR1 is LGHNA, CDR2 YNFKEQ. The CDR3 spells CASSRGYNEQFF. CDR3 in DNA: TGTGCCAGCAGCCGTGGGTACAATGAGCAGTTCTTC.

The V call is TRBV2, the J call TRBJ1-1; 7 nucleotides match TRBD1. The V gene end was trimmed by 6 bases and the J gene end by 0 bases; junction bases not matched to a gene: 4. The germline gives CDR1 SNHLY, CDR2 FYNNEI. The CDR3 contains 14 residues. The CDR3 nucleotides read TGTGCCAGCAGGGGGACAGCCTTGAACACTGAAGCTTTCTTT. Protein sequence: CASRGTALNTEAFF.

The rearrangement joins TRBV18 to TRBJ1-2, with TRBD1 identical over 8 bases. Trimming cost V 5 bases and J 4 bases; bases outside gene matches: 9. The CDR3 consists of 15 residues. The germline V gene has CDR1 KGHSH and CDR2 LQKENI. The CDR3 region is CASSSTPQGGYGYTF. The CDR3, as DNA: TGTGCCAGCTCATCAACGCCACAGGGGGGCTATGGCTACACCTTC.

The V and J genes are TRBV5-6 and TRBJ1-2; TRBD1 agrees at 8 bases. Per germline, CDR1 SGHDT and CDR2 YYEEEE. After removal of 4 bases from V and 5 bases from J, the junction contained 7 bases not matched to a gene. This CDR3 has 14 residues. The chain's CDR3 is CASSLRDRNYGYTF. CDR3 sequence (DNA): TGTGCCAGCAGCCTTCGGGACAGGAATTATGGCTACACCTTC. Together with reference TRBV5-6 and TRBJ1-2, the CDR3 gives the full variable domain: DAGVTQSPTHLIKTRGQQVTLRCSPKSGHDTVSWYQQALGQGPQFIFQYYEEEERQRGNFPDRFSGHQFPNYSSELNVNALLLGDSALYLCASSLRDRNYGYTFGSGTRLTVV.

In the case of this clone: No conserved phenylalanine or tryptophan ends this CDR3, so it is likely a read error. CDR3 nucleotide sequence: TGTGCCAGCAGTTTCCGGGGCTCTGGCTACACCTCC. It encodes CASSFRGSGYTS. This sequence joins TRBV28 and TRBJ1-2; D perhaps matches TRBD1 (5 bases). V gave up 3 bases and J gave up 7 bases, with 9 bases separating them. This CDR3 spans 12 amino acids. CDR1 MDHEN and CDR2 SYDVKM come from the germline V gene.

The chain combines TRBV7-8 with TRBJ2-3; D perhaps matches TRBD1 (6 bases). Per the germline V gene, CDR1 is SGHVS and CDR2 is FQNEAQ. The CDR3 sequence is 17 residues long. The V end lost 6 bases, the J end lost 2 bases, and 21 bases lay between the germline ends. This CDR3 is CASSLIGGHSFTDTQYF. CDR3 coding DNA: TGTGCCAGCAGTCTTATAGGGGGTCACTCGTTCACAGATACGCAGTATTTT.

This clone was counted once. The chain employs TRBV7-9 and TRBJ2-2, with D possibly being TRBD2 (5 bases). The CDR3 is 14 amino acids. V was trimmed by 5 bases and J by 2 bases, leaving 9 bases between them. Germline V CDR1 and CDR2: SEHNR, FQNEAQ (reference sequence). The CDR3 loop is CASSPSGNTGELFF. CDR3 DNA sequence: TGTGCCAGCAGCCCCAGCGGTAACACCGGGGAGCTGTTTTTT.

This clone was seen only a few times. This same CDR3 is encoded by further DNA sequences in the sample. The chain carries TRBV5-1 and TRBJ2-7; D is perhaps TRBD1 or TRBD2 (5 bases each). Trimming took 5 bases from V and 1 from J, leaving 13 bases between them. The length of the CDR3 is 14 residues. Germline V gene sequence: CDR1 SGHRS, CDR2 YFSETQ. CDR3 protein: CASRYREGSYEQYF. The CDR3 nucleotides are TGCGCCAGCAGGTACAGAGAGGGGTCCTACGAGCAGTACTTC.

This clone was seen more than once but under ten times. The chain carries TRBV7-9 and TRBJ1-2; 7 positions match TRBD1. Germline CDR1 reads SEHNR; CDR2 reads FQNEAQ (reference sequence). This CDR3 region has 14 residues. With 0 bases clipped from V and 8 bases from J, the junction kept 6 bases outside the gene matches. The CDR3 DNA sequence: TGTGCCAGCAGCTTAGCGCAGGGGGGTTCCGGCTACACCTTC. Translated, it gives CASSLAQGGSGYTF.

A few counts support this clone. This sequence joins TRBV30 and TRBJ2-2; D is ambiguous. Germline V gene sequence: CDR1 GTSNPN, CDR2 SVGIG (reference sequence). This CDR3 contains 14 residues. Trimming shortened V by 4 bases and J by 0 bases, and 9 bases separated the two germline ends. In DNA, the CDR3 is TGTGCCTGGAAACCAGGCGCGAACACCGGGGAGCTGTTTTTT. It yields the protein CAWKPGANTGELFF.

The V gene is TRBV7-2, the J gene TRBJ2-1; 7 bases are shared with TRBD2. This CDR3 is built from 12 residues. Germline values: CDR1 SGHTA, CDR2 FQGNSA. The V gene end was trimmed by 6 bases and the J gene end by 9 bases; junction bases not matched to a gene: 5. CDR3 in DNA: TGTGCCAGCAGTCCGGGGGAGGGTGAGCAGTTCTTC. Translation gives CASSPGEGEQFF.